Shown below are 2 T cell receptor beta chains from a single sample sequenced in a study of T cell changes during pregnancy in multiple sclerosis. Sequencing was performed with immunoSEQ multiplex PCR; in TCRdb, only in-frame clones are kept and a portion is missing. The sample lists some 38,000 clones; approximately 94% were seen once. Source: CD4+ T cells from peripheral blood mononuclear cells, taken in the second trimester of pregnancy. The receptors stem from a female donor with multiple sclerosis, enrolled in a pregnancy study.

The gene calls are TRBV15 and TRBJ2-1; TRBD2 aligns across 9 bases. Losses at the gene ends were 0 bases for V and 0 bases for J; bases not matched to a gene: 3. Germline loops: CDR1 LNHNV, CDR2 YYDKDF (reference sequence). The CDR3 sequence is 17 residues long. The CDR3 loop is CATSRDVREGSYNEQFF. The CDR3 coding sequence is TGTGCCACCAGCAGAGATGTGCGGGAGGGCTCCTACAATGAGCAGTTCTTC.

The rearrangement joins TRBV15 to TRBJ2-3; TRBD1 matches 7 bases. With V trimmed by 5 bases and J by 4 bases, 12 bases remained unmatched. The CDR3 consists of 16 residues. Germline assignment: CDR1 LNHNV and CDR2 YYDKDF (reference sequence). CDR3: CATSRSGGQGADTQYF. In nucleotides, the CDR3 is TGTGCCACCAGCCGGTCTGGGGGCCAGGGGGCAGATACGCAGTATTTT.